A single sample gave rise to the 26 T cell receptor beta chains below, sequenced in a study of CD8+CD57+ T cells in acquired aplastic anemia. Patients sequenced had flow cytometry evidence of CD8+CD57+ cell expansion. The TCR beta profiling, which covered VDJ combination and CDR3 sequence, was carried out using genomic DNA as the template. TCRdb itself ran the reads through MiXCR, one entry per CDR3 protein. The sample consists of about 160,000 distinct CDR3 sequences, 71% of them appearing once. Sequences were obtained from sorted CD4+, CD8+, or CD8+CD57+ T cells (not recorded which) from PBMCs. The source of these receptors is a human donor with aplastic anemia.

The chain carries TRBV20-1 and TRBJ1-6; possible D gene TRBD1, 5 bases. There are 14 residues in the CDR3. V gave up 2 bases and J gave up 7 bases, with 12 bases separating them. From germline, CDR1 is DFQATT and CDR2 SNEGSKA (reference sequence). The CDR3 sequence: CSARSGRENSPLHF. The CDR3 nucleotides are TGCAGTGCTAGAAGCGGCAGGGAGAATTCACCCCTCCACTTT.

Concerning this clonotype: At one of its ends the junction is not consistent with the germline gene, which may arise from a read error. The chain recombines TRBV7-7 with TRBJ2-5; D may be TRBD2 (5 bases). Germline CDR1 is SSHAT and CDR2 is FNYEAQ (reference sequence). The CDR3 length is 13 residues. This CDR3 reads CASSLARSETQYF. The CDR3 region has the DNA TGTGCTAGCAGCTTAGCGAGGTCGGAGACCCAGTACTTC.

The rearrangement joins TRBV6-2 or TRBV6-3 to TRBJ1-3; D possibly corresponds to TRBD1 (6 bases). The germline V and J ends were trimmed by 2 bases and 4 bases, with 15 bases remaining between them. Germline V gives CDR1 MNHEY, CDR2 SVGEGT. The CDR3 runs to 16 residues. CDR3 nucleotide sequence: TGTGCCAGCAGTTACCGACAGGCACCTCTGGGAAACACCATATATTTT. Amino acids: CASSYRQAPLGNTIYF.

Only a few counts were recorded for this clonotype. The chain employs TRBV20-1 and TRBJ2-3; 11 nucleotides agree with TRBD2. This CDR3 spans 16 amino acids. After removal of 4 bases from V and 2 bases from J, the junction contained 8 bases not matched to a gene. Germline CDR1 reads DFQATT; CDR2 reads SNEGSKA (reference sequence). Here the CDR3 reads CSATSLAGGDTDTQYF. The CDR3 nucleotides read TGCAGTGCTACCTCCCTAGCGGGGGGTGACACAGATACGCAGTATTTT.

This sequence joins TRBV24-1 and TRBJ2-5; 11 bases are a match to TRBD2. The junction had 6 bases not matched to a gene; V was cut back by 2 bases and J by 2 bases. CDR1 and CDR2 (germline): KGHDR, SFDVKD. The CDR3 contains 17 residues. The CDR3 spells CATSDSGLAGQQETQYF. The CDR3, as DNA: TGTGCCACCAGTGATTCCGGACTAGCGGGCCAACAAGAGACCCAGTACTTC.

This clonotype was detected a few times. This rearrangement joins TRBV7-6 to TRBJ1-2, with D hard to call. The V end lost 5 bases, the J end lost 4 bases, and 8 bases lay between the germline ends. From germline, CDR1 is SGHVS and CDR2 FNYEAQ. The CDR3 has 12 amino acids. CDR3 sequence reads: CASSDLGYGYTF. In DNA form, the CDR3 reads TGTGCCAGCAGCGACTTAGGCTATGGCTACACCTTC.

The J gene is TRBJ1-5, the V gene TRBV15, with D perhaps matching TRBD1 (5 bases). The length of the CDR3 is 15 residues. Germline assignment: CDR1 LNHNV and CDR2 YYDKDF (reference sequence). V was trimmed by 4 bases and J by 1 base, leaving 11 bases between them. CDR3 region: CATSTPRDSNQPQHF. In DNA form, the CDR3 reads TGTGCCACCAGCACTCCTCGGGACAGCAATCAGCCCCAGCATTTT. Supplemented by reference TRBV15 and TRBJ1-5, the full variable domain reads DAMVIQNPRYQVTQFGKPVTLSCSQTLNHNVMYWYQQKSSQAPKLLFHYYDKDFNNEADTPDNFQSRRPNTSFCFLDIRSPGLGDTAMYLCATSTPRDSNQPQHFGDGTRLSIL.

A single count supports this clonotype. At one of its ends the junction is not consistent with the germline gene, which may arise from a read error. The chain uses TRBV7-2 and TRBJ2-7; TRBD1 or TRBD2 may be the D gene (6 bases each). Looked up from germline, CDR1 is SGHTA and CDR2 is FQGNSA. The CDR3 totals 14 residues. The CDR3 nucleotides are TGTGCCAGCAGCTCCCCCGGGGGCGGGTACGGGCAGTACTTC. Encoded protein: CASSSPGGGYGQYF. The full variable domain, rest sourced from reference TRBV7-2 and TRBJ2-7, is GAGVSQSPSNKVTEKGKDVELRCDPISGHTALYWYRQSLGQGLEFLIYFQGNSAPDKSGLPSDRFSAERTGGSVSTLTIQRTQQEDSAVYLCASSSPGGGYGQYFGPGTRLTVT.

The chain has TRBV24-1 and TRBJ1-2; no firm D call. From germline, CDR1 is KGHDR and CDR2 SFDVKD. The length of the CDR3 is 11 residues. V was trimmed by 4 bases and J by 6 bases, leaving 5 bases between them. The CDR3 protein is CATSDRDGYTF. Here the CDR3 DNA reads TGTGCCACCAGTGACAGAGATGGCTACACCTTC.

The rearrangement joins TRBV5-1 to TRBJ2-3, with D hard to call. In germline, CDR1 is SGHRS, CDR2 YFSETQ. V shed 5 bases and J shed 4 bases, with 8 bases lying between them. The length of the CDR3 is 12 residues. CDR3 nucleotides: TGCGCCAGCAGTGAGTCAGCAGATACGCAGTATTTT. Encoded protein: CASSESADTQYF.

The V gene is TRBV19, the J gene TRBJ1-5; D gene uncertain. Per the germline V gene, CDR1 is LNHDA and CDR2 is SQIVND (reference sequence). V lost 4 bases, J lost 7 bases, and 11 bases lay in between. There are 13 residues in the CDR3. DNA of the CDR3: TGTGCCAGTAGTACGGCCCAGGAACAGCCCCAGCATTTT. This codes for CASSTAQEQPQHF.

This clonotype was detected once. The chain recombines TRBV7-2 with TRBJ2-7; TRBD2 matches 9 bases. This CDR3 contains 14 residues. After removal of 8 bases from V and 2 bases from J, the junction contained 7 bases not matched to a gene. The germline CDR1 and CDR2 sequences are SGHTA and FQGNSA. Written as DNA, the CDR3 is TGTGCCAGCGAAGCGGGAGGTATGACCTACGAGCAGTACTTC. Its protein product is CASEAGGMTYEQYF.

Note on this clonotype: As the CDR3 is not closed by the conserved phenylalanine or tryptophan, this likely results from a read error. CDR3 DNA sequence: TGTGCCAGCAGCTTTTCGCGCGGACAGGGGAACACTGAAGCTTTCCTT. Protein: CASSFSRGQGNTEAFL. The chain carries TRBV7-2 and TRBJ1-1; 8 bases align to TRBD1. CDR1 SGHTA and CDR2 FQGNSA come from the germline V gene. The CDR3 runs to 16 residues. V was pared by 3 bases and J by 1 base, with 7 bases of the junction left unmatched.

This rearrangement joins TRBV29-1 to TRBJ2-1, with D uncertain. The CDR3 length is 10 residues. Trimming left V 6 bases short and J 7 bases short, with 7 bases between. CDR1 SQVTM and CDR2 ANQGSEA come from the germline V gene. CDR3 in DNA: TGCAGCGTGATGGGGAATGAGCAGTTCTTC. Encoded protein: CSVMGNEQFF.

The chain employs TRBV10-3 and TRBJ2-7; 7 nucleotides align to TRBD1. V trimming: 10 bases; J trimming: 4 bases; junction bases outside the gene matches: 10. CDR3 length: 13 amino acids. Germline V CDR1 and CDR2: ENHRY, SYGVKD. The chain's CDR3 is CASTSGQSYEQYF. CDR3 DNA sequence: TGTGCCAGCACCTCGGGACAGTCTTACGAGCAGTACTTC.

In this sample, this clonotype turned up a few times. The chain links TRBV9 to TRBJ2-7; D ambiguous. The CDR3 is 14 residues long. V was trimmed by 2 bases and J by 0 bases, leaving 9 bases between them. In germline, CDR1 is SGDLS, CDR2 YYNGEE. The CDR3 sequence is CASSVGSLSYEQYF. The DNA of the CDR3 is TGTGCCAGCAGCGTGGGCAGCCTCTCCTACGAGCAGTACTTC. Full variable domain (rest looked up from reference TRBV9 and TRBJ2-7): DSGVTQTPKHLITATGQRVTLRCSPRSGDLSVYWYQQSLDQGLQFLIQYYNGEERAKGNILERFSAQQFPDLHSELNLSSLELGDSALYFCASSVGSLSYEQYFGPGTRLTVT.

The genes are TRBV7-2 and TRBJ2-1, with 10 bases aligning to TRBD2. With 3 bases clipped from V and 7 bases from J, the junction kept 6 bases outside the gene matches. The CDR3 contains 15 residues. Germline CDR1 is SGHTA and CDR2 is FQGNSA. CDR3 bases: TGTGCCAGCAGCTTCCTAGCGGGAGCTCGGAATGAGCAGTTCTTC. Encoded protein: CASSFLAGARNEQFF.

V gene TRBV24-1 combines with J gene TRBJ2-3; no firm D call. Germline V CDR1 and CDR2: KGHDR, SFDVKD. Trimming removed 4 bases at V and 5 bases at J, with 9 bases between. This CDR3 is 13 amino acids long. CDR3 region: CATSDPDLDTQYF. CDR3 DNA sequence: TGTGCCACCAGTGACCCCGACTTAGATACGCAGTATTTT.

The chain employs TRBV20-1 and TRBJ1-1; perhaps TRBD1 as D (5 bases). The V end lost 6 bases, the J end lost 4 bases, and 6 bases lay between the germline ends. Per the germline V gene, CDR1 is DFQATT and CDR2 is SNEGSKA (reference sequence). The CDR3 is 10 amino acids. The CDR3 bases are TGCAGTGCGGGACTCACTGAAGCTTTCTTT. It yields the protein CSAGLTEAFF.

The rearrangement uses TRBV20-1 and TRBJ2-7; 8 bases line up with TRBD2. CDR3 size: 16 residues. Germline V CDR1 and CDR2: DFQATT, SNEGSKA (reference sequence). V trimming: 1 base; J trimming: 3 bases; junction bases outside the gene matches: 11. This CDR3 reads CSARVPIGLAGYEQYF. The CDR3 DNA follows: TGCAGTGCTAGAGTCCCCATTGGCCTAGCGGGCTACGAGCAGTACTTC.

The J gene is TRBJ2-7, the V gene TRBV10-2; TRBD2 might be the D (5 bases). Trimming pared 3 bases from V and 6 bases from J, leaving 36 bases between. The CDR3 sequence is 21 residues long. CDR1 and CDR2 (germline): WSHSY, SAAADI. The CDR3 DNA reads TGCGCCAGCAGTGACGTGGCTAGCCCTCTGTTCGACTGGGTAGTCTGGGGCGAGCAGTACTTC. Translation: CASSDVASPLFDWVVWGEQYF.

The chain links TRBV6-9 to TRBJ1-3; a possible D gene is TRBD1 (5 bases). V shed 5 bases and J shed 0 bases, with 11 bases lying between them. The CDR3 sequence is 15 residues long. CDR1 is MNHGY, CDR2 SVAAGI, per germline. CDR3 sequence: CASSEAQGSGNTIYF. In nucleotides, the CDR3 is TGTGCCAGCAGTGAAGCGCAGGGCTCTGGAAACACCATATATTTT.

This clonotype has just a few counts. The chain links TRBV20-1 to TRBJ2-7, with 12 bases aligning to TRBD2. V shed 3 bases, J shed 7 bases, and the junction held 10 bases outside the gene matches. Looked up from germline, CDR1 is DFQATT and CDR2 is SNEGSKA (reference sequence). The CDR3 runs to 15 residues. CDR3 loop: CSARTSGSSSLEQYF. The CDR3 DNA is TGCAGTGCTAGGACTAGCGGGAGCTCCTCCCTGGAGCAGTACTTC.

Concerning this clonotype: Germline is not matched at one junction end, which may reflect a read error. The V gene is TRBV20-1, the J gene TRBJ2-5; D not resolved. CDR1 is DFQATT, CDR2 SNEGSKA, per germline (reference sequence). There are 10 residues in the CDR3. In DNA, the CDR3 is TGCAGTGCTAGAGATTACGGCCAGGAATTC. This codes for CSARDYGQEF.

The rearrangement joins TRBV7-3 to TRBJ1-2; D is perhaps TRBD1 (5 bases). This CDR3 has 13 amino acids. Trimming left V 7 bases short and J 4 bases short, with 13 bases between. CDR1 is SGHTA and CDR2 is FQGTGA in the germline V gene. The CDR3 loop is CASIIDRFYGYTF. CDR3 DNA: TGTGCCAGCATTATTGACAGATTCTATGGCTACACCTTC.

The CDR3 bases are TGTGCCAGCAAAACCGGGACTAGGATCACCGGGGAGCTGTTTTTT. This encodes CASKTGTRITGELFF. The genes are TRBV7-9 and TRBJ2-2; 8 bases fit TRBD2. This CDR3 is built from 15 residues. Germline assignment: CDR1 SEHNR and CDR2 FQNEAQ (reference sequence). V shed 7 bases and J 4 bases; nucleotides not matched to a gene: 8.